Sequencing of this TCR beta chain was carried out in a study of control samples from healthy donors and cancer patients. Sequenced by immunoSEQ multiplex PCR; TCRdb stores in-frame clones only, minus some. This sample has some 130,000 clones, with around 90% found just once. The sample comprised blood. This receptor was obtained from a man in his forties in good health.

CDR3 nucleotide sequence: TGCGCCAGCAGCTCTGTGGGTGTCCAGGATAACACCGGGGAGCTGTTTTTT. Amino acid sequence: CASSSVGVQDNTGELFF. The rearrangement links TRBV5-1 to TRBJ2-2; D is unresolved. The CDR3 consists of 17 residues. The V end was cut by 3 bases, the J end by 2 bases, with 17 bases between. Germline CDR1 and CDR2: SGHRS and YFSETQ.